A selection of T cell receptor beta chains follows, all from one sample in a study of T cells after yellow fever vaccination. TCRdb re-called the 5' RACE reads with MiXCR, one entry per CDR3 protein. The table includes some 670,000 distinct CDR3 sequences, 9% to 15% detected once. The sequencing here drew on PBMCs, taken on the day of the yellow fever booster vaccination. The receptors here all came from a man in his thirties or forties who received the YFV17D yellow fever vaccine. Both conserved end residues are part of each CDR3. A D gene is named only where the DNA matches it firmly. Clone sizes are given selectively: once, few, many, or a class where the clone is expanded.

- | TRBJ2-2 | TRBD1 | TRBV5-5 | TGTGCCAGCAGCTGGACAGGGGCAGGCGGGGAGCTGTTTTTT | CASSWTGAGGELFF
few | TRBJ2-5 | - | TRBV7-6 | TGTGCCAGCAGCCTACCCGAAAGGGGCGGAACCGACCAAGAGACCCAGTACTTC | CASSLPERGGTDQETQYF
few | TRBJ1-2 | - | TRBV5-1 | TGCGCCAGCAGCCTCAAGACGGACACCTATGGCTACACCTTC | CASSLKTDTYGYTF
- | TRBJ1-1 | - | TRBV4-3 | TGCGCCAGCAGCCAAGATACGAGGGGAAGGAACACTGAAGCTTTCTTT | CASSQDTRGRNTEAFF
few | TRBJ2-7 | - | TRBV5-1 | TGCGCCAGCTGTTCCCGCCCGGGGCCCTACGAGCAGTACTTC | CASCSRPGPYEQYF
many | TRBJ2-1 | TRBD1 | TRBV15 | TGTGCCACCAGCAGAGATCGCACAGGGGAGAATGAGCAGTTCTTC | CATSRDRTGENEQFF
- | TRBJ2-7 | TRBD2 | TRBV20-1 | TGCAGTGCTAGAGTACCCAGCGGGAGGGTGTACGAGCAGTACTTC | CSARVPSGRVYEQYF
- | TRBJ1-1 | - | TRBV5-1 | TGCGCCAGCAGCTTGGAAGCGATAGGGCGGACTGAAGCTTTCTTT | CASSLEAIGRTEAFF
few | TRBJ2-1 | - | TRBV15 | TGTGCCACCAGCAGAGATACTCGTCATGAGCAGTTCTTC | CATSRDTRHEQFF
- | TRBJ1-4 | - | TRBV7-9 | TGTGCCAGCAGCTTAGGATGGGACCGTGCAACTAATGAAAAACTGTTTTTT | CASSLGWDRATNEKLFF
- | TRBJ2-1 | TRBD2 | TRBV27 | TGTGCCAGCAGTTTAATTTCGGGAGGGGCGGATGAGCAGTTCTTC | CASSLISGGADEQFF
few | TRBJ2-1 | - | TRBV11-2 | TGTGCCAGCAGCGCATGGGACTTCGGTAATGAGCAGTTCTTC | CASSAWDFGNEQFF
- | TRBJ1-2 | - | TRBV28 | TGTGCCAGCAGCCTCCAAAGGAAGGTCGATGGCTACACCTTC | CASSLQRKVDGYTF
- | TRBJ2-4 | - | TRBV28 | TGTGCCAGCAGTTTCGTCTCTGGGGAGAACATTCAGTACTTC | CASSFVSGENIQYF
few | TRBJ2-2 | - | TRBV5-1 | TGCGCCAGCAGCTTGGGGGGTTCACGGGAGAGGACCGGGGAGCTGTTTTTT | CASSLGGSRERTGELFF
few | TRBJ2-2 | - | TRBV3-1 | TGTGCCAGCAGCCAAAATGCGTGGCGGAACACCGGGGAGCTGTTTTTT | CASSQNAWRNTGELFF
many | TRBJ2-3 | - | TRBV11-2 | TGTGCCAGCAGCTTAGAGTGGGGGCTAATGGCAGATACGCAGTATTTT | CASSLEWGLMADTQYF
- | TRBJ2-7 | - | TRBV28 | TGTGCCAGCAGTTTATCGATGGGTCCACGAACCTACGAGCAGTACTTC | CASSLSMGPRTYEQYF
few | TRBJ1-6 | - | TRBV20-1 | TGCAGTGCTGGGAGGGTGATACCCTATAATTCACCCCTCCACTTT | CSAGRVIPYNSPLHF
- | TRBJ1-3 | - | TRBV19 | TGTGCCAGTGAAGTCGCTGGAAACACCATATATTTT | CASEVAGNTIYF
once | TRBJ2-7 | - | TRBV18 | TGTGCCAGCTCACCAAATGCCCTAGCTTCGGAGCAGTACTTC | CASSPNALASEQYF
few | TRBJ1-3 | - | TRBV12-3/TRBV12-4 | TGTGCCAGCAGCCGAATCACAGGGTCCTCTGGAAACACCATATATTTT | CASSRITGSSGNTIYF
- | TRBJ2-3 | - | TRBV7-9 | TGTGCCAGCACCCAAAGTTCCACAGATACGCAGTATTTT | CASTQSSTDTQYF
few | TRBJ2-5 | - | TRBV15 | TGTGCCACCAGCAGGATCTTGGTAGGGCCACAAGAGACCCAGTACTTC | CATSRILVGPQETQYF
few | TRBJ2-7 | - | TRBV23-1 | TGCGCCAGCAGTCAATCATCTGAGTTGGGGTCCGTGACCCGGGAGCAGTACTTC | CASSQSSELGSVTREQYF
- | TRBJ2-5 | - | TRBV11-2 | TGTGCCAGCAACCCACAGACTTTGGGGTTAGGAGAGACCCAGTACTTC | CASNPQTLGLGETQYF
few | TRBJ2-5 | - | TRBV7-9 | TGTGCCAGCAGCTTACGAGGTGGATCCCCTACACAAGAGACCCAGTACTTC | CASSLRGGSPTQETQYF
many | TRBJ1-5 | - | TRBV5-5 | TGTGCCAGCAGCTTGCTGGTAGATCAGCCCCAGCATTTT | CASSLLVDQPQHF
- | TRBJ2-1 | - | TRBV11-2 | TGTGCCAGCAGCTTAGTGGGCGGAGGCGACAATGAGCAGTTCTTC | CASSLVGGGDNEQFF
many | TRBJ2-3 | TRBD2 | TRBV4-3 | TGCGCCAGCAGCCCAACTCCGGGACTAGTAGCAGATACGCAGTATTTT | CASSPTPGLVADTQYF
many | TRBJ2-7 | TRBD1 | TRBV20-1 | TGCAGTGCTCCGGGACAGGGGTCAGGAGGGGAGCAGTACTTC | CSAPGQGSGGEQYF
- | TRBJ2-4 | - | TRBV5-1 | TGCGCCAGCAGCTTGGGGCCAGGGGCTGGAAAAAACATTCAGTACTTC | CASSLGPGAGKNIQYF
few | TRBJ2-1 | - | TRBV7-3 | TGTGCCAGCAGCTTAGGGGGGCGGGGGAAGCAGTTCTTC | CASSLGGRGKQFF
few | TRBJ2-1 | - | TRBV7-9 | TGTGCCAGCAGCCCAGTCTCGTTCGGGTTCAATGAGCAGTTCTTC | CASSPVSFGFNEQFF
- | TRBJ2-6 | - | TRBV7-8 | TGTGCCAGTCCCCGTACATCCGGGACCCCATACTCTGGGGCCAACGTCCTGACTTTC | CASPRTSGTPYSGANVLTF
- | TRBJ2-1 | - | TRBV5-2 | TGTGCCATCTGTTTGATCCCCGGGACTAGCGGGATTGGGAATGAGCAGTTCTTC | CAICLIPGTSGIGNEQFF
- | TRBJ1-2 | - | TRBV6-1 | TGTGCCAGCAGAAGGGACACAGCTAACTATGGCTACACCTTC | CASRRDTANYGYTF
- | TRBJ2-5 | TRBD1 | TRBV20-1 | TGCAGTGCTAGGTGGTCAGGGGGACCCCAAGAGACCCAGTACTTC | CSARWSGGPQETQYF
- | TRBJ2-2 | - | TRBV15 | TGTGCCACCAGCGGCCGCCACAGGGAGTTCACCGGGGAGCTGTTTTTT | CATSGRHREFTGELFF
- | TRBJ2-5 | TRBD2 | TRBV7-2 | TGTGCCAGCAGCTTAAGGGCTAGCGGGAGGGCCGTAGAGACCCAGTACTTC | CASSLRASGRAVETQYF
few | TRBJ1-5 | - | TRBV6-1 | TGTGCCAGCAGCCCTGCGCCGGGAGCTTATAGCAATCAGCCCCAGCATTTT | CASSPAPGAYSNQPQHF
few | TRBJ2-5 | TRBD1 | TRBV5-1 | TGCGCCAGCGGCTCAGGGGGTCGGGAGACCCAGTACTTC | CASGSGGRETQYF
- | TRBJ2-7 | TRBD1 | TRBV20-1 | TGCAGTGCTTTACTTACAGGGGTTTACGAGCAGTACTTC | CSALLTGVYEQYF
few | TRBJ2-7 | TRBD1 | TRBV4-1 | TGCGCCAGCAGCCAAGGACAGGGGGCCCACGAGCAGTACTTC | CASSQGQGAHEQYF
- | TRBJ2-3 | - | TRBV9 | TGTGCCAGCAGCGTAGCAGGGGGGGGCACAGATACGCAGTATTTT | CASSVAGGGTDTQYF
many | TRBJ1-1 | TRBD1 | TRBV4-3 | TGCGCCAGTAAGGGACAGATGAACACTGAAGCTTTCTTT | CASKGQMNTEAFF
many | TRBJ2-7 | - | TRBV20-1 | TGCAGCCTGGAGGGGCGGTCTTACGAGCAGTACTTC | CSLEGRSYEQYF
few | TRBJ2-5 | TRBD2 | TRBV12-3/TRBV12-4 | TGTGCCAGCTGCCATAGCGGGAGGGAAGAGACCCAGTACTTC | CASCHSGREETQYF
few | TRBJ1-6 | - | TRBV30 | TGTGCCTGGAGTGTAGGACACGGGAATTCACCCCTCCACTTT | CAWSVGHGNSPLHF
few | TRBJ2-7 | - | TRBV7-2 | TGTGCCAGCAGCTTAGCGAGCGTTCAGACCACGGGGGCCTACGAGCAGTACTTC | CASSLASVQTTGAYEQYF
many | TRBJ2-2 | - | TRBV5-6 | TGTGCCAGCAGCGCGAACTTGATTTCGAACACCGGGGAGCTGTTTTTT | CASSANLISNTGELFF
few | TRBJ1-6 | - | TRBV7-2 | TGTGCCAGCAGCTTAAGTTATTCACCCCTCCACTTT | CASSLSYSPLHF
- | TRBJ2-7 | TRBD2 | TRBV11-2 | TGTGCCAGCAGCTTAGCCGGGACTAGCGGCCTTGGGGAGCAGTACTTC | CASSLAGTSGLGEQYF
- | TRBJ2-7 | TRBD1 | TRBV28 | TGTGCCAGCAGTCCCCATCGGACAGGGGGCGAGCAGTACTTC | CASSPHRTGGEQYF
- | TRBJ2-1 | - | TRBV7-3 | TGTGCCAGCAGCTTATGGGAGTTCGACAATGAGCAGTTCTTC | CASSLWEFDNEQFF